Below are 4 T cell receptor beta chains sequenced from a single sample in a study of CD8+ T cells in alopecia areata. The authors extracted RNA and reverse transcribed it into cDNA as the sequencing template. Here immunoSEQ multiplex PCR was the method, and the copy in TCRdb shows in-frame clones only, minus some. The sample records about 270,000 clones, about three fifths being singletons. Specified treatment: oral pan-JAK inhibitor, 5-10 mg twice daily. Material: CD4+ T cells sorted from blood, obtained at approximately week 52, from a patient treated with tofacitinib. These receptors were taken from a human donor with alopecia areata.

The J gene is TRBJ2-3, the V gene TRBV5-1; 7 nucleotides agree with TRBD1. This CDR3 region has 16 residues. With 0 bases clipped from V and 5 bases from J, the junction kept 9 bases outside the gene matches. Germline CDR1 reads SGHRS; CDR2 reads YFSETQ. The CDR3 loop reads CASSLGRDSYGDTQYF. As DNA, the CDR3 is TGCGCCAGCAGCTTGGGTCGGGACAGCTACGGAGATACGCAGTATTTT.

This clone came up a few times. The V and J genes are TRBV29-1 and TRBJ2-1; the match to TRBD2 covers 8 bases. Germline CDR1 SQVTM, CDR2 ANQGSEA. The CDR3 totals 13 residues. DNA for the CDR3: TGCAGGGTGAGCGGGGGAGCATACAATGAGCAGTTCTTC. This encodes CRVSGGAYNEQFF.

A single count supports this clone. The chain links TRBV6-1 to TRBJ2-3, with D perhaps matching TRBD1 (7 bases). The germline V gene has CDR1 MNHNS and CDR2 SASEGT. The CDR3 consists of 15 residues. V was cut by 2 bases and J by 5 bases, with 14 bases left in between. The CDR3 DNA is TGTGCCAGCAGTGAATCCCAGGGGGGCCGAGATACGCAGTATTTT. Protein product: CASSESQGGRDTQYF.

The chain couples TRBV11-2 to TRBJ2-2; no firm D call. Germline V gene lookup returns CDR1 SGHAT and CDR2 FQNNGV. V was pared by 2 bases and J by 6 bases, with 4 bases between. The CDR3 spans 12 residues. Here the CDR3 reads CASSLWSGELFF. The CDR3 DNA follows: TGTGCCAGCAGCTTATGGTCCGGGGAGCTGTTTTTT.